This TCR beta chain was retrieved from a study of OX40 agonist ivuxolimab in advanced cancers. Note on this clone: Its antigen is not identified.

Points from the study as a whole: Those patients achieving a partial response at 0.1-3.0 mg/kg showed among the lowest clonal expansion.

Trimming cost V 2 bases and J 7 bases, with 14 bases left between them. The germline CDR1 and CDR2 sequences are SGHTA and FQGTGA. This CDR3 region has 14 residues. Autoimmune disease history or systemic immunosuppression led to patients being barred. Assay: immunoSEQ multiplex PCR; the TCRdb copy retains only in-frame clones and omits some. In the table there are roughly 76,000 clones, 80% to 95% of which are singletons. Material: CD4+ or CD8+ T cells sorted from blood, obtained in a trial of the OX40 agonist ivuxolimab. The sequence was collected from an adult with an advanced solid tumor such as melanoma, head and neck, liver or kidney cancer. This chain uses TRBV7-3 with TRBJ1-1; possibly TRBD1 for D (6 bases). The CDR3 reads CASSLGGAGNEAFF. The CDR3 bases are TGTGCCAGCAGCTTAGGGGGCGCAGGTAATGAAGCTTTCTTT.